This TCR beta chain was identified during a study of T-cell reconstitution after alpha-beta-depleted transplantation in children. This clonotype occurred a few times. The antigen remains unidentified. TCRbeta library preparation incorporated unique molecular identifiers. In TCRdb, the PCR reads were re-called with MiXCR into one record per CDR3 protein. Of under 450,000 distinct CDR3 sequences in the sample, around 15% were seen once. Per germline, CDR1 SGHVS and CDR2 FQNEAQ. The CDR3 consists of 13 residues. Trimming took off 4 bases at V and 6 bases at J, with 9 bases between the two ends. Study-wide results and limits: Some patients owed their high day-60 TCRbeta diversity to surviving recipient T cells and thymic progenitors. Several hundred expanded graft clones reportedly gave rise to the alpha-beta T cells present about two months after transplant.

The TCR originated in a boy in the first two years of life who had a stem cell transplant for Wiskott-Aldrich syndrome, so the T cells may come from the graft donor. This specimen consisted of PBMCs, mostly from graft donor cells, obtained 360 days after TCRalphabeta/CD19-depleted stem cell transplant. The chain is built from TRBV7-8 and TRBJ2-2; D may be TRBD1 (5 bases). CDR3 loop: CASSSTGSGELFF. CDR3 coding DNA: TGTGCCAGCAGCTCAACAGGTTCCGGGGAGCTGTTTTTT.